One sample yielded the 14 T cell receptor beta chains listed below, sequenced in a study of T cells in Graves' hyperthyroidism and ophthalmopathy. RNA transcripts provided the source from which TCR beta CDR3 regions were amplified. During a first-round RT-PCR of the TCR CDR3, the HTBI primer set was used. TCRdb recomputed calls from the multiplex PCR reads with MiXCR, one row per CDR3 protein. Of a few hundred thousand distinct CDR3 sequences detected, less than 20% appear once; the ten largest clones hold around 7.8%. Sequencing used blood. These receptors originate from a woman aged 30 to 39 with Graves' hyperthyroidism.

The V gene is TRBV29-1, the J gene TRBJ2-1; D is undetermined. Germline loops: CDR1 SQVTM, CDR2 ANQGSEA. V lost 5 bases and J lost 2, with 25 bases in between. This CDR3 is built from 18 residues. The CDR3 spells CSVQGLLVGTVPYNEQFF. CDR3 nucleotides: TGCAGCGTTCAAGGCCTCCTAGTGGGCACGGTTCCCTACAATGAGCAGTTCTTC.

In this sample, this clonotype turned up many times. The chain has TRBV12-3 or TRBV12-4 and TRBJ2-5; D possibly corresponds to TRBD1 (8 bases). Trimming took off 3 bases at V and 0 bases at J, with 11 bases between the two ends. CDR3 length: 15 residues. CDR3: CASSFTGGDQETQYF. CDR3 DNA: TGTGCCAGCAGTTTTACAGGGGGGGACCAAGAGACCCAGTACTTC.

This clonotype has a count of ten or more. The rearrangement uses TRBV11-2 and TRBJ2-3; 14 bases agree with TRBD2. The CDR3 runs to 18 residues. Looked up from germline, CDR1 is SGHAT and CDR2 is FQNNGV. With 0 bases clipped from V and 6 bases from J, the junction kept 8 bases outside the gene matches. The CDR3 nucleotides are TGTGCCAGCAGCTTAGATTGGGGACTAGCGGGAGAGGTTGATACGCAGTATTTT. Amino acids: CASSLDWGLAGEVDTQYF. Based on the CDR3 plus reference TRBV11-2 and TRBJ2-3, the full variable domain is EAGVAQSPRYKIIEKRQSVAFWCNPISGHATLYWYQQILGQGPKLLIQFQNNGVVDDSQLPKDRFSAERLKGVDSTLKIQPAKLEDSAVYLCASSLDWGLAGEVDTQYFGPGTRLTVL.

The CDR3 DNA follows: TGCAGCGTTGAAGACGGAGCTAACTATGGCTACACCTTC. Translation gives CSVEDGANYGYTF. V is TRBV29-1 and J is TRBJ1-2; D not resolved. The CDR3 spans 13 residues. CDR1 is SQVTM and CDR2 is ANQGSEA in the germline V gene. With 0 bases removed from V and 0 bases from J, the gap between germline ends came to 5 bases.

This clonotype came up many times. The V call is TRBV3-1, the J call TRBJ2-3; 8 nucleotides line up with TRBD1. Germline values: CDR1 LGHDT, CDR2 YNNKEL (reference sequence). The CDR3 extends over 14 amino acids. With 3 bases clipped from V and 5 bases from J, the junction kept 4 bases outside the gene matches. The DNA for the CDR3 is TGTGCCAGCAGCCAGTGGACAGGGCAAGATACGCAGTATTTT. As protein: CASSQWTGQDTQYF.

J is TRBJ1-3 and V is TRBV28; D uncertain. V lost 6 bases, J lost 0 bases, and 15 bases lay in between. Germline V gene sequence: CDR1 MDHEN, CDR2 SYDVKM. The CDR3 runs 16 residues. The CDR3 spells CASSSSGAPSGNTIYF. The CDR3 nucleotides read TGTGCCAGCAGCTCTTCCGGAGCGCCCTCTGGAAACACCATATATTTT.

This clonotype was observed at least ten times. J is TRBJ2-7 and V is TRBV7-3, with D uncertain. The CDR3 covers 14 residues. Germline V CDR1 and CDR2: SGHTA, FQGTGA. V lost 0 bases and J 1 base, leaving 7 bases between the germline ends. The CDR3 region has the DNA TGTGCCAGCAGCTTAACGCCAGGTTCCTACGAGCAGTACTTC. Its translation: CASSLTPGSYEQYF.

This clonotype was detected only once. CDR3 sequence: CASSQDRGVDTQYF. CDR3 nucleotide sequence: TGCGCCAGCAGCCAAGACAGGGGGGTAGATACGCAGTATTTT. The chain joins TRBV4-3 to TRBJ2-3; D perhaps matches TRBD1 (7 bases). The germline CDR1 and CDR2 sequences are LGHNA and YSLEER. Trimming shortened V by 0 bases and J by 5 bases, and 9 bases separated the two germline ends. This CDR3 has 14 amino acids.

This clonotype occurred a few times. The CDR3, as DNA: TGTGCCAGCAGCCAGGGGACGTTTTGGGGGGCTCAGCCCCAGCATTTT. Translation gives CASSQGTFWGAQPQHF. V and J are TRBV3-1 and TRBJ1-5; D perhaps matches TRBD1 (6 bases). Per germline, CDR1 LGHDT and CDR2 YNNKEL (reference sequence). Trimming took 3 bases from V and 6 from J, leaving 18 bases between them. The CDR3 is 16 amino acids.

The genes are TRBV5-1 and TRBJ2-7; the match to TRBD2 covers 9 bases. Germline loops: CDR1 SGHRS, CDR2 YFSETQ. There are 15 residues in the CDR3. J gave up 4 bases and V 0 bases, and 5 bases lay outside the gene matches. The CDR3 coding sequence is TGCGCCAGCAGCTTGGAGGGACTAGCTCGGTACGAGCAGTACTTC. It encodes CASSLEGLARYEQYF. The full variable domain, in which reference TRBV5-1 and TRBJ2-7 provide the parts outside the CDR3, is KAGVTQTPRYLIKTRGQQVTLSCSPISGHRSVSWYQQTPGQGLQFLFEYFSETQRNKGNFPGRFSGRQFSNSRSEMNVSTLELGDSALYLCASSLEGLARYEQYFGPGTRLTVT.

This clonotype was observed many times. This chain connects TRBV12-5 to TRBJ2-2; D perhaps matches TRBD1 (6 bases). The CDR3 covers 20 residues. The V end lost 0 bases, the J end lost 1 base, and 21 bases lay between the germline ends. CDR1 is LGHNT and CDR2 is FRNRAP in the germline V gene. The CDR3, as DNA: TGTGCTAGTGGTTTGGTCACACTTTCCGCAGGGGATAAGAACACCGGGGAGCTGTTTTTT. This gives the protein CASGLVTLSAGDKNTGELFF.

This clonotype was found many times. The CDR3 DNA is TGTGCCACGAGAGGACAGGGGGTCTACGAGCAGTACTTC. It translates to CATRGQGVYEQYF. The genes are TRBV30 and TRBJ2-7; 10 bases are shared with TRBD1. This CDR3 has 13 amino acids. Germline-derived CDR1 and CDR2 are GTSNPN and SVGIG (reference sequence). Trimming at V came to 8 bases and at J to 3 bases, leaving 7 bases not matched to a gene.

The genes are TRBV19 and TRBJ1-4; tentatively, D is TRBD1 (5 bases). This CDR3 spans 15 amino acids. Germline V gene lookup returns CDR1 LNHDA and CDR2 SQIVND (reference sequence). V dropped 6 bases and J dropped 1 base, with 12 bases sitting between them. Written as DNA, the CDR3 is TGTGCCAGTAGCCCTCGGGACGGAACTAATGAAAAACTGTTTTTT. Encoded protein: CASSPRDGTNEKLFF.

This clonotype appeared a few times. The rearrangement uses TRBV11-2 and TRBJ2-1; maybe TRBD2 (5 bases). Germline V lookup: CDR1 SGHAT, CDR2 FQNNGV. The V end was cut by 0 bases, the J end by 3 bases, with 18 bases between. This CDR3 is 18 amino acids long. CDR3 protein: CASSLDWRTGGLYNEQFF. The CDR3 region has the DNA TGTGCCAGCAGCTTAGATTGGAGAACGGGCGGACTCTACAATGAGCAGTTCTTC.